The present entry profiles one T cell receptor (beta chain) with its context. No antigen is known for it. Treatment: oral pan-JAK inhibitor, 5-10 mg twice daily. Following extraction, RNA underwent reverse transcription to cDNA, which served as the sequencing template. Repertoires were generated with immunoSEQ multiplex PCR, while TCRdb's copy carries only in-frame clones and drops some. The sample has approximately 210,000 clones, over 60% seen once. This sample is drawn from a study of CD8+ T cells in alopecia areata. Study-wide context: A regimen of oral tofacitinib, 5 to 10 mg twice daily, was given to treated patients. Findings and caveats of the study: Between patients, shared TCR sequences were less clear than in mice. This was possibly due in part to HLA diversity in the patient population.

Trimming stripped 5 bases from V and 3 bases from J, with 14 bases between. The CDR3 has 14 residues. The germline V gene encodes CDR1 SGHRS and CDR2 YFSETQ. The input for sequencing was CD4+ T cells sorted from blood, taken between weeks 44 and 45, from a patient treated with tofacitinib. The receptor's source is a human donor with alopecia areata. The V and J genes are TRBV5-1 and TRBJ2-5; the D gene is possibly TRBD1 (6 bases). The DNA for the CDR3 is TGCGCCAGCAGTTCGGACAGAGTAAAAGAGACCCAGTACTTC. Its protein product is CASSSDRVKETQYF.